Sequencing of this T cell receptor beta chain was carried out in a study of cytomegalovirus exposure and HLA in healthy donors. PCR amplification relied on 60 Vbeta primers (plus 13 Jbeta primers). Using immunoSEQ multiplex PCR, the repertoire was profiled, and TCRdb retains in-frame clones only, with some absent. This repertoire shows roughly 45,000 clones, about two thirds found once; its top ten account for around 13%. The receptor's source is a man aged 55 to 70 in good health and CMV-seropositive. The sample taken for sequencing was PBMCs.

CDR3 region: CAMGLGGKNEQFF. DNA for the CDR3: TGTGCCATGGGCCTGGGCGGGAAAAATGAGCAGTTCTTC. The genes are TRBV10-3 and TRBJ2-1, with D possibly being TRBD2 (6 bases). The germline V gene has CDR1 ENHRY and CDR2 SYGVKD. V was trimmed by 9 bases and J by 7 bases, leaving 16 bases between them. The CDR3 contains 13 residues.